What follows are 10 T cell receptor beta chains derived from one specimen sequenced in a study of blood T cell repertoires in COVID-19. Method: immunoSEQ multiplex PCR; TCRdb's copy keeps in-frame clones and lacks some. The sample has roughly 76,000 clones; around 88% are singletons. Input material: peripheral blood. The source of these receptors is a man aged 30 to 45 with acute or convalescent COVID-19.

CDR3 DNA sequence: TGTGCCAGCACCCTTGCTGTAGCGAAGAACACCGGGGAGCTGTTTTTT. Its translation is CASTLAVAKNTGELFF. The rearrangement joins TRBV5-5 to TRBJ2-2; the D gene is possibly TRBD2 (5 bases). The CDR3 consists of 16 residues. V was shortened by 6 bases and J by 1 base, with 16 bases between the two germline ends. Germline loops: CDR1 SGHKS, CDR2 YYEKEE (reference sequence).

The table lists this clone with a count of one. CDR3 coding DNA: TGCAGCGTTGAAGGGGGCCCCGGGGCCAACGTCCTGACTTTC. Protein sequence: CSVEGGPGANVLTF. This rearrangement joins TRBV29-1 to TRBJ2-6, with D possibly matching TRBD1 (5 bases). This CDR3 comprises 14 residues. Trimming removed 1 base from V and 4 bases from J, with 8 bases in between. Germline CDR1 and CDR2: SQVTM and ANQGSEA.

The chain uses TRBV7-2 and TRBJ2-2; D is undetermined. Germline CDR1 is SGHTA and CDR2 is FQGNSA. The V and J ends lost 0 bases and 5 bases respectively, with 10 bases between them. The CDR3 has 15 residues. CDR3 loop: CASSLATAFTGELFF. Here the CDR3 DNA reads TGTGCCAGCAGCTTAGCCACAGCTTTTACCGGGGAGCTGTTTTTT. Filled out from reference TRBV7-2 and TRBJ2-2, the complete variable domain reads GAGVSQSPSNKVTEKGKDVELRCDPISGHTALYWYRQSLGQGLEFLIYFQGNSAPDKSGLPSDRFSAERTGGSVSTLTIQRTQQEDSAVYLCASSLATAFTGELFFGEGSRLTVL.

The genes are TRBV7-2 and TRBJ2-2; 12 bases are shared with TRBD2. In germline, CDR1 is SGHTA, CDR2 FQGNSA. The CDR3 runs 18 residues. J lost 1 base, V lost 3 bases, and 6 bases had no gene match. The CDR3 DNA is TGTGCCAGCAGCTTCGTGGGACTAGCGGGTGAGAACACCGGGGAGCTGTTTTTT. Protein product: CASSFVGLAGENTGELFF.

The DNA for the CDR3 is TGTGCCAGCAGCGATAGATTACTAGATACGCAGTATTTT. It encodes CASSDRLLDTQYF. The rearrangement uses TRBV7-2 and TRBJ2-3; no firm D call. The V gene's germline CDR1 is SGHTA and CDR2 FQGNSA. This CDR3 region has 13 residues. V was pared by 5 bases and J by 5 bases, with 11 bases between.

CDR3 residues: CASKFTGLGRLEAFF. For the CDR3, the DNA is TGTGCCAGCAAGTTTACAGGGCTAGGCCGGCTTGAAGCTTTCTTT. This chain uses TRBV6-5 with TRBJ1-1, with D possibly TRBD1 on 6 matching bases. V was clipped by 7 bases and J by 7 bases, with 22 bases between them. Per the germline V gene, CDR1 is MNHEY and CDR2 is SVGAGI. This CDR3 region has 15 residues.

Here the CDR3 DNA reads TGTGCCAGCAGCGTAGATGGGACTAGCGGCTACGAGCAGTACTTC. It yields the protein CASSVDGTSGYEQYF. V and J are TRBV9 and TRBJ2-7; 11 bases match TRBD2. CDR1 and CDR2 (germline): SGDLS, YYNGEE. J was trimmed by 3 bases and V by 0 bases; bases with no gene match: 2. This CDR3 has 15 residues.

The J gene is TRBJ1-1, the V gene TRBV3-1 (or the pseudogene TRBV3-2), with D possibly matching TRBD1 (6 bases). Germline assignment: CDR1 LGHDT and CDR2 YNNKEL (reference sequence). Between the trimmed V and J ends, which lost 5 bases and 0 bases, there was a span of 19 bases. The CDR3 runs 17 residues. In DNA, the CDR3 is TGTGCCAGCAGCTCGCAAGGGGGGGGGCTTGTGAACACTGAAGCTTTCTTT. It translates to CASSSQGGGLVNTEAFF.

This chain links TRBV25-1 with TRBJ2-3; tentatively, D is TRBD2 (5 bases). Trimming cost V 4 bases and J 3 bases, with 23 bases left between them. The CDR3 is 18 residues long. CDR1 is MGHDK, CDR2 SYGVNS, per germline. The CDR3 loop reads CASSAGPWVGERTDTQYF. Here the CDR3 DNA reads TGTGCCAGCAGTGCCGGCCCTTGGGTGGGAGAGAGAACAGATACGCAGTATTTT.

The chain links TRBV7-3 to TRBJ2-3; TRBD1 matches at 7 bases. CDR1 is SGHTA, CDR2 FQGTGA, per germline. The CDR3 contains 16 residues. Trimming removed 1 base from V and 5 bases from J; junction bases left unmatched: 9. CDR3 residues: CASSLKGDSEIDTQYF. The DNA of the CDR3 is TGTGCCAGCAGCTTAAAAGGGGACAGTGAGATAGATACGCAGTATTTT.